A single sample is the source of the 3 T cell receptor beta chains below, sequenced in a study of T-cell reconstitution after alpha-beta-depleted transplantation in children. The authors prepared the TCRbeta library with unique molecular identifiers. TCRdb used MiXCR to reprocess the PCR reads, holding one entry per CDR3 protein. The sample lists 230,000 or so distinct CDR3 sequences, 7.5% to 10% occurring once. Here the sequenced sample was PBMCs from the stem cell graft donor, taken from the stem cell graft. All receptors derive from a human donor who donated a stem cell graft to a child with SCID.

This clonotype was detected ten times or more. The chain uses TRBV20-1 and TRBJ2-1, with TRBD1 identical over 7 bases. CDR1 and CDR2 (germline): DFQATT, SNEGSKA (reference sequence). CDR3 length equals 15 residues. J gave up 3 bases and V 7 bases, and 12 bases lay outside the gene matches. CDR3 sequence: CSGMKGAGLYNEQFF. The DNA for the CDR3 is TGCAGTGGAATGAAGGGGGCAGGACTCTACAATGAGCAGTTCTTC.

At least ten counts were recorded for this clonotype. This rearrangement joins TRBV5-1 to TRBJ1-1, with a weak D call TRBD1 (5 bases). The CDR3 is made up of 13 amino acids. Germline CDR1 is SGHRS and CDR2 is YFSETQ. Between the trimmed V and J ends, which lost 5 bases and 4 bases, there was a span of 12 bases. As DNA, the CDR3 is TGCGCCAGCAGGACCCAAACAGGCACTGAAGCTTTCTTT. Translating it yields CASRTQTGTEAFF.

This clonotype was counted many times. The J gene is TRBJ2-1, the V gene TRBV12-3 or TRBV12-4; TRBD1 matches at 7 bases. The CDR3 covers 16 residues. The J segment lost 5 bases and the V segment lost 3 bases, leaving 10 bases of the junction unmatched. The CDR3 coding sequence is TGTGCCAGCAGTTTCCCGAGGGACAGAAAAAACAATGAGCAGTTCTTC. Its translation: CASSFPRDRKNNEQFF.